This entry features one TCR beta chain sequence. Original analysis: Researchers report that nucleated cell counts were estimated from reference gene primer amplification. The data were produced by immunoSEQ multiplex PCR, yet TCRdb's version contains in-frame clones alone and is incomplete. D and trimming come from the DNA, and the V and J calls and clone size come from that table. The table lists over 250,000 clones, roughly nine tenths of them singletons. The record originates from a study of blood T cell repertoires in COVID-19. On the study more broadly: Researchers got acute and convalescent COVID-19 samples from the United States, Italy and Spain.

The CDR3 loop spans 15 amino acids. The germline CDR1 and CDR2 sequences are SQVTM and ANQGSEA. V was trimmed by 5 bases and J by 0 bases, leaving 11 bases between them. This sequence joins TRBV29-1 and TRBJ2-6; D ambiguous. Sequencing used PBMCs or T cells enriched from blood (not recorded which). The origin of this receptor is a woman in her fifties or sixties who had recovered from COVID-19. The CDR3 sequence: CSVFAGRSGANVLTF. In DNA, the CDR3 is TGCAGCGTTTTTGCAGGCCGCTCTGGGGCCAACGTCCTGACTTTC.